Listed below are T cell receptor beta chains from one sample, sequenced in a study of regulatory T cells in long-lasting Graves disease. TCRdb ran MiXCR on the multiplex PCR reads and lists one entry per CDR3 protein. Of some 450,000 distinct CDR3 sequences listed, about a sixth were seen once; the top ten hold about 10%. This sample was shared with a second study, whose subject was T cells in Graves' hyperthyroidism and ophthalmopathy.

Here the sequenced sample was peripheral blood mononuclear cells (PBMCs), taken at new diagnosis, from a patient treated with antithyroid drugs. All receptors come from a woman aged 25-40 years with Graves disease. Both conserved end residues are trimmed from each CDR3. The order of the fields is CDR3 protein, V gene.

CDR3: ASSLAARSSYEQY
V: TRBV5-1

CDR3: AISSVLRGDTEAF
V: TRBV10-3

CDR3: ASSSFLAGSSYEQY
V: TRBV27

CDR3: ASSLRYSGNTIY
V: TRBV7-3

CDR3: ASSKGGYWETQY
V: TRBV6-1

CDR3: ASSPGTSGWGDTQY
V: TRBV28

CDR3: ASSFEVYGGTGEGQPQH
V: TRBV12-3/TRBV12-4

CDR3: ASSKTVISYEQY
V: TRBV19

CDR3: ASSPRKGEAKNIQY
V: TRBV18

CDR3: ASSLNSYDTQY
V: TRBV7-9

CDR3: ARSLPGLNQPQH
V: TRBV9

CDR3: ASSLAQSRLSPLH
V: TRBV7-2

CDR3: ASSLMGQTNEQF
V: TRBV7-2

CDR3: AISGGGQYYGYT
V: TRBV10-3

CDR3: ASSQVLGGGTEAF
V: TRBV4-3

CDR3: ASSPLPQNPAGANVLT
V: TRBV18

CDR3: ASSLARDRDYGYT
V: TRBV7-8

CDR3: ASSPRLGYNEQF
V: TRBV7-6

CDR3: ASSTLGAVANVLT
V: TRBV28

CDR3: AWSVGASGADTQY
V: TRBV30

CDR3: AGSRQAFTVNEQF
V: TRBV9

CDR3: ASSPRTRTYTDTQY
V: TRBV27

CDR3: ASSPGYPAYEQY
V: TRBV3-1

CDR3: ASSEGGSAGELF
V: TRBV6-2/TRBV6-3

CDR3: ASSSINILPNTGELF
V: TRBV5-1

CDR3: ATSNGQALSYEQY
V: TRBV15

CDR3: ASSYSGETYEQY
V: TRBV6-5

CDR3: ASSYDRLNTEAF
V: TRBV7-9

CDR3: ASSRRDGNYGYT
V: TRBV27

CDR3: ASSYDRGRTDTQY
V: TRBV9

CDR3: ASSLVGGQTYEQY
V: TRBV5-1

CDR3: ASSLSLIRRAYMNTEAF
V: TRBV7-9

CDR3: ASSYSFNPGTRGDGGNEQF
V: TRBV6-2/TRBV6-3

CDR3: AGQGAVQGGYT
V: TRBV7-9

CDR3: ASSQDPRDRRYEQY
V: TRBV14

CDR3: ASSLQGGYGYT
V: TRBV5-5

CDR3: ASSPPAGYTDTQY
V: TRBV19

CDR3: ASSSGPPDTQY
V: TRBV7-2

CDR3: ASRPGQGKYGYT
V: TRBV2